The 5 T cell receptor beta chains below were found in one sample sequenced in a study of beta chain features in type 1 diabetes. Every bit of the isolated RNA underwent reverse transcription, so sequencing read expressed TCRB transcripts. TCRdb keeps only in-frame clones here, not all; method: immunoSEQ multiplex PCR. The sample records 400,000 to 450,000 clones, 14% being singletons. Sequences were obtained from naive CD4+ T cells from blood. These receptors all come from a man aged 25 to 45 in good health.

The V call is TRBV4-3, the J call TRBJ2-3; D remains unclear. Trimming shortened V by 0 bases and J by 4 bases, and 11 bases separated the two germline ends. The germline V gene encodes CDR1 LGHNA and CDR2 YSLEER. The CDR3 consists of 15 residues. The CDR3 DNA is TGCGCCAGCAGCCAAGATCGGGTAGGCCCAGATACGCAGTATTTT. Translating gives CASSQDRVGPDTQYF.

This clone was found a few times. The rearrangement uses TRBV29-1 and TRBJ1-2; a possible D gene is TRBD1 (5 bases). V lost 4 bases to trimming and J lost 0 bases, with 9 bases between them. The CDR3 sequence is 13 residues long. CDR1 is SQVTM, CDR2 ANQGSEA, per germline. CDR3 in amino acids: CSVGQLSNYGYTF. Here the CDR3 DNA reads TGCAGCGTTGGACAGCTTTCTAACTATGGCTACACCTTC.

This clone was seen more than once but under ten times. J is TRBJ2-1 and V is TRBV7-9; D gene unclear. Germline values: CDR1 SEHNR, CDR2 FQNEAQ (reference sequence). This CDR3 is 16 amino acids long. V was shortened by 1 base and J by 0 bases, with 10 bases between the two germline ends. The CDR3 protein is CASSLVAVSSYNEQFF. In DNA form, the CDR3 reads TGTGCCAGCAGCTTAGTGGCGGTGAGCTCCTACAATGAGCAGTTCTTC.

CDR3 protein: CASSPTGEDQPQHF. The CDR3 region has the DNA TGTGCCAGCAGCCCGACAGGGGAGGATCAGCCCCAGCATTTT. V usage is TRBV4-2 and J usage is TRBJ1-5; 8 nucleotides agree with TRBD1. The V and J ends lost 4 bases and 5 bases, in that order; junction bases with no gene match: 4. The germline gives CDR1 LGHNA, CDR2 YNFKEQ. This CDR3 is built from 14 residues.

V usage is TRBV4-3 and J usage is TRBJ2-3; D not certain. Germline lookup yields CDR1 LGHNA and CDR2 YSLEER. The CDR3 is 13 amino acids. The V gene lost 4 bases and the J gene lost 8 bases, with 13 bases spanning the gap. Here the CDR3 DNA reads TGCGCCAGCAGCCCACTGCCGGCCGTTACGCAGTATTTT. Translation gives CASSPLPAVTQYF.